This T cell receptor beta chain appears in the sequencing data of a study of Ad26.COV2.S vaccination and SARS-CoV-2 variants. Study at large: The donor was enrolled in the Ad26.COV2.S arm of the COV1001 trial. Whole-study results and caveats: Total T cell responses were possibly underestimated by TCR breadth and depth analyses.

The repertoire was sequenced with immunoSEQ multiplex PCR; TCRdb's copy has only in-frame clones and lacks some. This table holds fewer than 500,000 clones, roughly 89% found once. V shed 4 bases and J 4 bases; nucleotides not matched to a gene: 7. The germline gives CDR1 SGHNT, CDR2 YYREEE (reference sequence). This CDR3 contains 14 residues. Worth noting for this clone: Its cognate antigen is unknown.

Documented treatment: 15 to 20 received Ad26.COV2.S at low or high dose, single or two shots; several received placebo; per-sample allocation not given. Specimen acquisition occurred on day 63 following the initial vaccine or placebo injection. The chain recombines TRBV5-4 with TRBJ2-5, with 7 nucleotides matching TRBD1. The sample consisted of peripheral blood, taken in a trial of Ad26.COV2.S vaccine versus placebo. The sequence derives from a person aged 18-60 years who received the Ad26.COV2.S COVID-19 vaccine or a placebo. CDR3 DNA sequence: TGTGCCAGCAGCCCACAGGGGAGCGGAGAGACCCAGTACTTC. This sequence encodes CASSPQGSGETQYF. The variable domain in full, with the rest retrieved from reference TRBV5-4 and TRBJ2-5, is ETGVTQSPTHLIKTRGQQVTLRCSSQSGHNTVSWYQQALGQGPQFIFQYYREEENGRGNFPPRFSGLQFPNYSSELNVNALELDDSALYLCASSPQGSGETQYFGPGTRLLVL.